Detailed here is one T cell receptor (beta chain). Its antigen is not known. Germline loops: CDR1 MDHEN, CDR2 SYDVKM. CDR3 length: 15 amino acids. Trimming removed 1 base from V and 0 bases from J, with 10 bases in between. This record comes from a study of shared clonotypes between healthy human individuals. Overall study context: There were three CD4 naive, three CD4 memory, two CD8 naive and one CD8 memory plates per donor. Study-wide points: Sharing across a handful of donors was seen in 4% to 6.5% of naive CD4 clonotypes. Relative to clonotypes present in all four donors, those not shared had lower generation probabilities.

Cells designated naive CD8 were CD45RO-negative and were positively selected for CCR7, with terminally differentiated effector memory CD45RA+ cells excluded. Within Nashville, Tennessee resided all donors, each a Caucasian adult. Repertoires were generated with immunoSEQ multiplex PCR, while TCRdb's copy carries only in-frame clones and drops some. The table has around 2,000,000 clones, about 95% seen once. This chain joins TRBV28 and TRBJ2-7; the D call may be TRBD1 or TRBD2 (5 bases each). This TCR was sampled from a man younger than 35 in good health. Material: naive CD8+ T cells sorted from blood. CDR3 bases: TGTGCCAGCAGTTTATCCCCAGGGAGCTCCTACGAGCAGTACTTC. Translation: CASSLSPGSSYEQYF.